This T cell receptor (beta chain) was sequenced in a study of Ad26.COV2.S vaccination and SARS-CoV-2 variants. Repertoires were generated with immunoSEQ multiplex PCR, while TCRdb's copy carries only in-frame clones and drops some. The sample carries roughly 92,000 clones, 82% recorded once. This CDR3 spans 16 amino acids. Trimming left V 4 bases short and J 6 bases short, with 16 bases between. The germline CDR1 and CDR2 sequences are MDHEN and SYDVKM. At least ten counts were recorded for this clone. The clonotype comes from a human donor who had recovered from COVID-19. The chain joins TRBV28 to TRBJ1-6, with a possible D match to TRBD1 (6 bases). The starting material was peripheral blood, obtained after recovery from COVID-19. The CDR3 region is CASSWVGGTLNSPLHF. CDR3 nucleotides: TGTGCCAGCAGTTGGGTAGGGGGGACCCTTAATTCACCCCTCCACTTT.